Below, one TCR beta chain is given with its context. Its antigen remains unidentified. This record belongs to a study of shared clonotypes between healthy human individuals. The study separated CD4+ cells into CD45RA+ naive and CD45RA-negative memory subsets. General study findings and limits: Non-shared clonotypes showed lower generation probabilities than clonotypes common to all four donors. Several donors shared 4.5% to 6.5% of their naive CD4 clonotypes.

Sorted subsets were amplified in replicate PCRs using 200 ng DNA, about 30,000 T cell genomes. Method: immunoSEQ multiplex PCR; TCRdb's copy keeps in-frame clones and lacks some. The sample gives over 2 million clones, 85% to 95% of which show up once; 0.37% is in the top ten. V gave up 4 bases and J gave up 2 bases; unmatched junction bases: 14. The length of the CDR3 is 18 residues. Germline loops: CDR1 MGHRA, CDR2 YSYEKL. The sequencing input was naive CD4+ T cells from PBMCs. The sample's subset: CD45RA+ positively selected. The source of this sequence is a man between 18 and 35 years old in good health. Some clones in this sample may be carry-over from other donors' samples. The gene calls are TRBV4-1 and TRBJ2-3; 8 nucleotides line up with TRBD1. The CDR3 coding sequence is TGCGCCAGCAGCCGATATACACAGGGGGTCGGGGACACAGATACGCAGTATTTT. Translated: CASSRYTQGVGDTDTQYF.